The entry that follows covers one T cell receptor (beta chain) sequence. Original processing notes: The authors estimated nucleated cell counts from reference gene primer amplification. Measured with immunoSEQ multiplex PCR; TCRdb has only the in-frame clones, and not every one. D and trimming come from the DNA, and the V and J calls and clone size come from that table. Of under 400,000 clones listed, 85% to 90% were seen once; the top ten hold 6.5% to 7%. The sample comes from a study of blood T cell repertoires in COVID-19. Study-level background: Donors in the United States, Italy and Spain gave samples during acute or convalescent COVID-19. The cDNA or gDNA used as material had been derived from T cells, B-cell-depleted T cells, or PBMCs.

The ends were cut back, 10 bases at V and 6 bases at J, with 9 bases in the middle. The CDR3 totals 11 residues. The germline V gene encodes CDR1 KGHDR and CDR2 SFDVKD. Material: peripheral blood. This TCR was sampled from a man aged 18 to 30 with active or convalescent COVID-19. The chain is built from TRBV24-1 and TRBJ2-1, with TRBD1 as a possible D gene (5 bases). The CDR3 region has the DNA TGTGCCACGACCGACAGCAATGAGCAGTTCTTC. It translates to CATTDSNEQFF.